This is a list of T cell receptor beta chains from one sample in a study of T cell responses to AZD1222 COVID-19 vaccine. The method was immunoSEQ multiplex PCR; TCRdb's version includes in-frame clones alone and lacks a portion of them. The repertoire holds 95,000 to 150,000 clones, with approximately 90% as singletons. Here the sequenced sample was peripheral blood, taken on day 0 of AZD1222 vaccination. All receptors come from an adult in good health. Both conserved end residues are part of each CDR3. A D gene is named only where the DNA matches it firmly. Clone size is not always given. Where it is, it says once, few, many or a class for expanded clones.

d_gene: NA; abundance: NA; j_gene: TRBJ2-5; v_gene: TRBV7-8; CDR3nt: TGTGCCAGCACCTTACCTTTCCTAGCGCCCCAAGAGACCCAGTACTTC; CDR3aa: CASTLPFLAPQETQYF
d_gene: TRBD1; abundance: NA; j_gene: TRBJ1-2; v_gene: TRBV4-1; CDR3nt: TGCGCCAGCACCCCATTGACAGGGGACTATGGCTACACCTTC; CDR3aa: CASTPLTGDYGYTF
d_gene: NA; abundance: NA; j_gene: TRBJ1-2; v_gene: TRBV6-1; CDR3nt: TGTGCCAGCAGTGATTACCTGAACTATGGCTACACCTTC; CDR3aa: CASSDYLNYGYTF
d_gene: NA; abundance: NA; j_gene: TRBJ1-5; v_gene: TRBV19; CDR3nt: TGTGCCAGTTGGAAACAGTTGAATCAGCCCCAGCATTTT; CDR3aa: CASWKQLNQPQHF
d_gene: NA; abundance: NA; j_gene: TRBJ2-1; v_gene: TRBV19; CDR3nt: TGTGCCAGTAGTATAGTAGGGCGGGACGCCTACAATGAGCAGTTCTTC; CDR3aa: CASSIVGRDAYNEQFF
d_gene: NA; abundance: NA; j_gene: TRBJ1-2; v_gene: TRBV4-1; CDR3nt: TGCGCCAGCAGCCAAGATCCCACAGTTTACTATGGCTACACCTTC; CDR3aa: CASSQDPTVYYGYTF
d_gene: NA; abundance: NA; j_gene: TRBJ2-1; v_gene: TRBV11-2; CDR3nt: TGTGCCAGCAGCTTGGGACAACGATACAATGAGCAGTTCTTC; CDR3aa: CASSLGQRYNEQFF
d_gene: TRBD1; abundance: NA; j_gene: TRBJ2-1; v_gene: TRBV5-5; CDR3nt: TGTGCCAGCAGCCTCCTGACAGGGGCTAACTACAATGAGCAGTTCTTC; CDR3aa: CASSLLTGANYNEQFF
d_gene: NA; abundance: NA; j_gene: TRBJ2-5; v_gene: TRBV3-1/TRBV3-2; CDR3nt: TGTGCCAGCCGACGACACGCCGAGGAGACCCAGTACTTC; CDR3aa: CASRRHAEETQYF
d_gene: NA; abundance: NA; j_gene: TRBJ2-2; v_gene: TRBV18; CDR3nt: TGTGCCAGCTCACCACCAGGGTTGGCCGGGGAGCTGTTTTTT; CDR3aa: CASSPPGLAGELFF
d_gene: NA; abundance: NA; j_gene: TRBJ1-4; v_gene: TRBV3-1/TRBV3-2; CDR3nt: TGTGCCAGCGGGGGAGGCCTAGATGAAAAACTGTTTTTT; CDR3aa: CASGGGLDEKLFF
d_gene: NA; abundance: NA; j_gene: TRBJ1-2; v_gene: TRBV28; CDR3nt: TGTGCCAGCCGAGCCGATCCAAGTCGCTACACCTTC; CDR3aa: CASRADPSRYTF
d_gene: TRBD1; abundance: NA; j_gene: TRBJ2-7; v_gene: TRBV7-9; CDR3nt: TGTGCCAGCAGCCTGGACAGGGGGAGGGACGAGCAGTACTTC; CDR3aa: CASSLDRGRDEQYF
d_gene: NA; abundance: once; j_gene: TRBJ1-1; v_gene: TRBV3-1/TRBV3-2; CDR3nt: TGTGCCAGCAGCAGCCGACGTGCGAACACTGAAGCTTTCTTT; CDR3aa: CASSSRRANTEAFF
d_gene: TRBD1; abundance: NA; j_gene: TRBJ1-2; v_gene: TRBV6-6; CDR3nt: TGTGCCAGCACGAATACAGGGGCTGGCTACACCTTC; CDR3aa: CASTNTGAGYTF
d_gene: TRBD1; abundance: NA; j_gene: TRBJ2-7; v_gene: TRBV19; CDR3nt: TGTGCCAGTAGGGGACAGTACGAGCAGTACTTC; CDR3aa: CASRGQYEQYF
d_gene: NA; abundance: NA; j_gene: TRBJ2-7; v_gene: TRBV18; CDR3nt: TGTGCCAGCTCACCCCCGGGGAGCTACGAGCAGTACTTC; CDR3aa: CASSPPGSYEQYF
d_gene: TRBD1; abundance: once; j_gene: TRBJ1-3; v_gene: TRBV7-3; CDR3nt: TGTGCCAGCAGCTTAAGGCAGGGGGCCAACACCATATATTTT; CDR3aa: CASSLRQGANTIYF
d_gene: TRBD1; abundance: NA; j_gene: TRBJ1-4; v_gene: TRBV3-1/TRBV3-2; CDR3nt: TGTGCCAGCAGCTTCCGGGACAGGGGAGAGGAAAAACTGTTTTTT; CDR3aa: CASSFRDRGEEKLFF
d_gene: NA; abundance: NA; j_gene: TRBJ2-1; v_gene: TRBV7-3; CDR3nt: TGTGCCAGCAGCTTAAGATGGGGAGACTCCTACAATGAGCAGTTCTTC; CDR3aa: CASSLRWGDSYNEQFF
d_gene: TRBD1; abundance: NA; j_gene: TRBJ2-3; v_gene: TRBV6-5; CDR3nt: TGTGCCAGCAGAGGGACAGGGGCGTCAGATACGCAGTATTTT; CDR3aa: CASRGTGASDTQYF
d_gene: TRBD1; abundance: NA; j_gene: TRBJ1-3; v_gene: TRBV5-4; CDR3nt: TGTGCCAGCAGCTTTCAGGGGGACACTGGAAACACCATATATTTT; CDR3aa: CASSFQGDTGNTIYF
d_gene: TRBD2; abundance: NA; j_gene: TRBJ2-1; v_gene: TRBV6-1; CDR3nt: TGTGCCAGCAGTGAATTTAGCGGGAGTATGAATGAGCAGTTCTTC; CDR3aa: CASSEFSGSMNEQFF
d_gene: TRBD2; abundance: NA; j_gene: TRBJ2-1; v_gene: TRBV6-5; CDR3nt: TGTGCCAGCAGGCTAGGACTAGCGGGGTACAATGAGCAGTTCTTC; CDR3aa: CASRLGLAGYNEQFF
d_gene: NA; abundance: NA; j_gene: TRBJ1-5; v_gene: TRBV19; CDR3nt: TGTGCCAGTAGTATCCAGGGTCGGGACCAGCCCCAGCATTTT; CDR3aa: CASSIQGRDQPQHF
d_gene: NA; abundance: once; j_gene: TRBJ2-7; v_gene: TRBV3-1/TRBV3-2; CDR3nt: TGTGCCAGCAGCCTCGTCCTAGATAGCGAGCAGTACTTC; CDR3aa: CASSLVLDSEQYF
d_gene: NA; abundance: once; j_gene: TRBJ2-1; v_gene: TRBV6-5; CDR3nt: TGTGCCAGCATGCGACTGGGAGGTGGGTACAATGAGCAGTTCTTC; CDR3aa: CASMRLGGGYNEQFF
d_gene: NA; abundance: few; j_gene: TRBJ1-3; v_gene: TRBV2; CDR3nt: TGTGCCAGCAGTGTCGGCAGGGGTACGGGGGGAAACACCATATATTTT; CDR3aa: CASSVGRGTGGNTIYF
d_gene: NA; abundance: NA; j_gene: TRBJ1-5; v_gene: TRBV27; CDR3nt: TGTGCCAGCAGTTTGGACCGGGGCAATCAGCCCCAGCATTTT; CDR3aa: CASSLDRGNQPQHF
d_gene: NA; abundance: NA; j_gene: TRBJ1-1; v_gene: TRBV6-1; CDR3nt: TGTGCCAGCAGTGATCCGGGAAACCCATTTGAAGCTTTCTTT; CDR3aa: CASSDPGNPFEAFF
d_gene: NA; abundance: NA; j_gene: TRBJ2-4; v_gene: TRBV5-5; CDR3nt: TGTGCCAGCAAGGACACCGGGGTAGCCAAAAACATTCAGTACTTC; CDR3aa: CASKDTGVAKNIQYF
d_gene: NA; abundance: NA; j_gene: TRBJ2-1; v_gene: TRBV28; CDR3nt: TGTGCCAGCAACCTAAAAGGGCGGTACAATGAGCAGTTCTTC; CDR3aa: CASNLKGRYNEQFF
d_gene: NA; abundance: NA; j_gene: TRBJ1-5; v_gene: TRBV5-1; CDR3nt: TGCGCCAGCAGCTTGGGGCAGGGTCAGCCCCAGCATTTT; CDR3aa: CASSLGQGQPQHF
d_gene: NA; abundance: once; j_gene: TRBJ2-1; v_gene: TRBV7-9; CDR3nt: TGTGCCAGCAGCTTAGGGCACAATGAGCAGTTCTTC; CDR3aa: CASSLGHNEQFF
d_gene: TRBD2; abundance: few; j_gene: TRBJ2-1; v_gene: TRBV15; CDR3nt: TGTGCCACCAGCAGACAAGCGGGGGAGGGCAATGAGCAGTTCTTC; CDR3aa: CATSRQAGEGNEQFF
d_gene: NA; abundance: medium-sized; j_gene: TRBJ2-4; v_gene: TRBV4-1; CDR3nt: TGCGCCAGCAGCCATCAAATAGCCAAAAACATTCAGTACTTC; CDR3aa: CASSHQIAKNIQYF
d_gene: NA; abundance: once; j_gene: TRBJ2-2; v_gene: TRBV19; CDR3nt: TGTGCCAGTAGTTTAAACAGGGCCCACACCGGGGAGCTGTTTTTT; CDR3aa: CASSLNRAHTGELFF
d_gene: NA; abundance: NA; j_gene: TRBJ2-5; v_gene: TRBV6-5; CDR3nt: TGTGCCAGCTCCACGGGAGTGAAGGAGACCCAGTACTTC; CDR3aa: CASSTGVKETQYF
d_gene: NA; abundance: NA; j_gene: TRBJ2-5; v_gene: TRBV7-3; CDR3nt: TGTGCCAGCAGCTTAAACAGCCAAGAGACCCAGTACTTC; CDR3aa: CASSLNSQETQYF
d_gene: TRBD2; abundance: NA; j_gene: TRBJ2-3; v_gene: TRBV9; CDR3nt: TGTGCCAGCAGCTCCCGCGGTAGCGGGAACACAGATACGCAGTATTTT; CDR3aa: CASSSRGSGNTDTQYF
d_gene: NA; abundance: few; j_gene: TRBJ2-7; v_gene: TRBV6-1; CDR3nt: TGTGCCAGCAGTGAAAATGAGTCGGGGCCTCACGAGCAGTACTTC; CDR3aa: CASSENESGPHEQYF
d_gene: NA; abundance: NA; j_gene: TRBJ2-3; v_gene: TRBV24-1; CDR3nt: TGTGCCACGACCGACAGGGGAGGGACAGATACGCAGTATTTT; CDR3aa: CATTDRGGTDTQYF
d_gene: NA; abundance: few; j_gene: TRBJ1-3; v_gene: TRBV7-6; CDR3nt: TGTGCCAGCAGCTTAGGGCCGGGGGGCAGGGGCTCTGGAAACACCATATATTTT; CDR3aa: CASSLGPGGRGSGNTIYF
d_gene: NA; abundance: NA; j_gene: TRBJ1-2; v_gene: TRBV7-9; CDR3nt: TGTGCCAGCAGCTTCGGGGCTGGCTATGGCTACACCTTC; CDR3aa: CASSFGAGYGYTF
d_gene: NA; abundance: NA; j_gene: TRBJ2-7; v_gene: TRBV5-1; CDR3nt: TGCGCCAGCATCAAATCTCAGGGGTACGAGCAGTACTTC; CDR3aa: CASIKSQGYEQYF
d_gene: NA; abundance: NA; j_gene: TRBJ2-2; v_gene: TRBV27; CDR3nt: TGTGCCAGCAGTCCTCTTACCGGGGAGCTGTTTTTT; CDR3aa: CASSPLTGELFF
d_gene: TRBD2; abundance: NA; j_gene: TRBJ2-7; v_gene: TRBV5-1; CDR3nt: TGCGCCAGCAGCGGAGGACTAGTGTCTGGGGTGGAGCAGTACTTC; CDR3aa: CASSGGLVSGVEQYF
d_gene: NA; abundance: NA; j_gene: TRBJ1-2; v_gene: TRBV27; CDR3nt: TGTGCCAGCAGTACCCGACGGCAGGGCGAGGGCTACACCTTC; CDR3aa: CASSTRRQGEGYTF
d_gene: NA; abundance: NA; j_gene: TRBJ1-2; v_gene: TRBV20-1; CDR3nt: TGCAGTGCCCGATGGAATAACGGCTACACCTTC; CDR3aa: CSARWNNGYTF
d_gene: NA; abundance: NA; j_gene: TRBJ1-5; v_gene: TRBV2; CDR3nt: TGTGCCAGCAGTGAATTTCGACAGCCCCAGCATTTT; CDR3aa: CASSEFRQPQHF
d_gene: NA; abundance: NA; j_gene: TRBJ2-7; v_gene: TRBV6-5; CDR3nt: TGTGCCAGCAGCACAACAGTTAGGGTGTACGAGCAGTACTTC; CDR3aa: CASSTTVRVYEQYF
d_gene: TRBD1; abundance: NA; j_gene: TRBJ1-4; v_gene: TRBV7-9; CDR3nt: TGTGCCAGCAGCTTACAGGGGGCGCCCGGTGAAAAACTGTTTTTT; CDR3aa: CASSLQGAPGEKLFF
d_gene: NA; abundance: NA; j_gene: TRBJ2-3; v_gene: TRBV13; CDR3nt: TGTGCCAGCAGCACCTCTGGAGGGGCGACAGATACGCAGTATTTT; CDR3aa: CASSTSGGATDTQYF
d_gene: TRBD1; abundance: NA; j_gene: TRBJ1-5; v_gene: TRBV19; CDR3nt: TGTGCCAGTAGTTTCCGGGACAGGCATCAGCCCCAGCATTTT; CDR3aa: CASSFRDRHQPQHF